One TCR beta chain is described in this entry. Going by frequency alone, this clonotype is medium-sized (0.01 to 0.1%); a count is unavailable. Its antigen is unknown. The data belong to a study of T cell clusters in autoimmune cytopenias (dated 2019 in TCRdb). Context from the whole study: Among healthy donor controls, the mean age was 56 years, the median age was roughly 60 years, and 22 of 43 were female. The median TRB sequencing depth was 50,000 to 60,000 reads per sample, and the median number of distinct TRB clonotypes was about 2,500 per sample. In autoimmune cytopenia patients, peripheral blood TRB and IGH repertoires were sequenced during active disease and over treatment follow-up, together with healthy, CLL and autoimmune hepatitis controls. The goal of the study was to determine whether autoimmune cytopenia patients have a disease-specific immune repertoire signature that could serve as a blood-based biomarker. For primary cytopenia, some 25 age-matched healthy donors were used as controls, and for secondary cytopenia, over 11 age-matched CLL patients were used as controls. Autoimmune hepatitis repertoires were compared with those of under 25 age- and sex-matched healthy donors.

Study-wide conclusions, independent of this receptor: Shifts in the TRB repertoire, including less even repertoires in secondary cytopenia and CLL, were mostly a reflection of lymphoma bias and not of autoimmunity. Healthy donors showed approximately 3.3-fold more exclusive TRB clusters than active autoimmune hepatitis patients, consistent with an autoimmunity-wide signature. The GLIPH analysis suggested a lack of physiological T cell clusters in primary autoimmune cytopenia patients, since around 50 clusters were exclusive to healthy donors whereas about 17 were exclusive to patients. The T cell clusters were defined in silico only, and their functional role remained to be validated experimentally. The cluster-lack signature was not seen for secondary cytopenia versus CLL, apparently masked by the dominant lymphoma-associated repertoire.

From the cysteine up to the phenylalanine, the CDR3 has a length of 12 residues. No DNA accompanies this entry. For CDR1 and CDR2, the germline V gene lists MNHEY and SVGAGI. TRB amplification used approximately 250 ng of peripheral blood genomic DNA, some 38,000 genome equivalents, per sample. To amplify TRB rearrangements, a touch-down multiplex PCR protocol was run with the TRB-A and TRB-B primer pools combined in a single tube. Two consecutive PCR reactions with Phusion HS II polymerase added Illumina adapters and sample indices to the amplicons. After gel purification with the NucleoSpin Gel and PCR Clean-up kit, the amplicons were quantified by Qubit and checked for quality on an Agilent 2100 Bioanalyzer. Sequencing of the libraries was performed on an Illumina MiSeq with 600-cycle, single-indexed, paired-end runs. The paper's data handling went like this. TRB reads were aligned and assembled with MiXCR version 2.1.12 using the default MiXCR reference library. Each unique CDR3 nucleotide sequence defined a clone, and only productive sequences with at least two reads were analysed. Repertoire diversity was assessed by alpha-parameterized diversity profiles (alpha 0 to 5), including Shannon (alpha 1) and Simpson (alpha 2) indices, computed with an R script. The tcR package was used to compute combinatorial TRB VJ usage, which was then compared between cohorts by principal component analysis with ade4. Using GLIPH, TCRbeta CDR3s were clustered on pairs of cohorts matched for age and read depth, and a Wilcoxon test was used to compare cluster frequencies. One entry per CDR3 protein sequence results from the TCRdb reprocessing of the reads, with DNA left out. The authors' filters were not applied to this entry. The sample's table covers 6,000 to 6,500 distinct CDR3 sequences. The top ten hold less than 40% of the sample.

This sample also appeared in a second study, on T cell repertoires in aging, cancer and after chemotherapy. As described in the second report: Six donor age groups were covered, ranging from 30 or younger up to 70 or older, and each group contained at least three individuals. Control TCR repertoires from healthy donors were recorded across several months to years, and re-sampling revealed clear clonal overlap. The complete dataset included some 10 million TCR reads. Significantly lower blood TCR diversity and higher clonality were observed in untreated patients with hematological or solid cancers than in age-matched healthy donors. In healthy donors, the decline in TCR diversity with age was mainly due to loss of richness, whereas in cancer patients loss of evenness also played a role. Median generation probability increased over the chemotherapy interval in both cancer cohorts, suggesting repertoire reconstitution through rebound thymic output. It was noted by the authors that conclusions about immunological memory after chemotherapy cannot be drawn from the repertoire data. To examine immunoaging and T cell reconstitution after chemotherapy, the study profiled TCR beta repertoires in peripheral blood from healthy donors and cancer patients. Alongside 95 healthy donors serving as a reference group, the cohort included 200 to 250 cancer patients, of whom approximately 94 had hematological cancers and fewer than 140 had solid cancers. TRB sequences were processed with MiXCR versions 2.12 and 3.0.5. The repertoire metrics were Shannon diversity, evenness, clonality (calculated as one minus evenness), and diversity profiles parameterized by alpha from 0 to 5. The IGoR algorithm was used to calculate generation probabilities for clones in the paired samples taken before and after chemotherapy.

Sequencing used peripheral blood. The source of this sequence is a human donor in good health. The chain is assembled from TRBV6-5 and TRBJ2-5. The CDR3 reads CASSSLKETQYF.